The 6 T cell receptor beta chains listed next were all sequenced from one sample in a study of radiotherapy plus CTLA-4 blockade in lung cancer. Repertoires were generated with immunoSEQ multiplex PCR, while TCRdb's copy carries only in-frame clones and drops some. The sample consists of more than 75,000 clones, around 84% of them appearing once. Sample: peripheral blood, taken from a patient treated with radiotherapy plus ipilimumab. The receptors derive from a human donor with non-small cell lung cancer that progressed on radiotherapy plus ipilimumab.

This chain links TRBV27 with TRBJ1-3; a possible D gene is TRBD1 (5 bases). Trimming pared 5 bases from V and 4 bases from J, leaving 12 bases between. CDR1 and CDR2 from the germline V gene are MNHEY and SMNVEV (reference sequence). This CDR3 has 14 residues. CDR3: CASSPAGLGNTIYF. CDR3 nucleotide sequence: TGTGCCAGCAGTCCCGCGGGGCTCGGAAACACCATATATTTT.

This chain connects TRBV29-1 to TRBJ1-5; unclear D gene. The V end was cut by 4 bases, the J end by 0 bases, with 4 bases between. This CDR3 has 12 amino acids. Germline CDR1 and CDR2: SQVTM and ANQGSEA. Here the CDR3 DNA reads TGCAGCGTTGCTAGTAGCAATCAGCCCCAGCATTTT. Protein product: CSVASSNQPQHF.

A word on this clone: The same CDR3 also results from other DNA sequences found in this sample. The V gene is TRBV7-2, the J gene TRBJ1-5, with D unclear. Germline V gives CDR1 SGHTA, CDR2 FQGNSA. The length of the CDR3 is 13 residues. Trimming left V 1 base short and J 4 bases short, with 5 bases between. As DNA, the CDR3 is TGTGCCAGCAGCTTAGGACAAAATCAGCCCCAGCATTTT. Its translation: CASSLGQNQPQHF. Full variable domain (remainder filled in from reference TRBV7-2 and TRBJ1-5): GAGVSQSPSNKVTEKGKDVELRCDPISGHTALYWYRQSLGQGLEFLIYFQGNSAPDKSGLPSDRFSAERTGGSVSTLTIQRTQQEDSAVYLCASSLGQNQPQHFGDGTRLSIL.

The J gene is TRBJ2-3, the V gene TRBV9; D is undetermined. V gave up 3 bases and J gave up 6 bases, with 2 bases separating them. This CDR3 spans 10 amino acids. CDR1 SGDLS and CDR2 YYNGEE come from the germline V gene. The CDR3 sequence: CASSGDTQYF. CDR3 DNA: TGTGCCAGCAGCGGGGATACGCAGTATTTT. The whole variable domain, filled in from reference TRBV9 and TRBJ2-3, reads DSGVTQTPKHLITATGQRVTLRCSPRSGDLSVYWYQQSLDQGLQFLIQYYNGEERAKGNILERFSAQQFPDLHSELNLSSLELGDSALYFCASSGDTQYFGPGTRLTVL.

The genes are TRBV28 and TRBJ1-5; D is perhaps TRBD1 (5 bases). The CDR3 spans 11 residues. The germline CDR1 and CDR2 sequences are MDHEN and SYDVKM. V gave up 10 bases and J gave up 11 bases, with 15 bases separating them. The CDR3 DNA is TGTGCCACCGAACAGGTCGCGACCCAGCATTTT. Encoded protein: CATEQVATQHF.

The CDR3: CASSERGATSVGNTGELFF. The CDR3 DNA reads TGTGCCAGCAGTGAACGGGGGGCTACTAGCGTCGGGAACACCGGGGAGCTGTTTTTT. The genes are TRBV6-1 and TRBJ2-2; weak D call: TRBD2 (7 bases). The V and J ends lost 2 bases and 1 base respectively, with 20 bases between them. Looked up from germline, CDR1 is MNHNS and CDR2 is SASEGT. This CDR3 is 19 amino acids long.